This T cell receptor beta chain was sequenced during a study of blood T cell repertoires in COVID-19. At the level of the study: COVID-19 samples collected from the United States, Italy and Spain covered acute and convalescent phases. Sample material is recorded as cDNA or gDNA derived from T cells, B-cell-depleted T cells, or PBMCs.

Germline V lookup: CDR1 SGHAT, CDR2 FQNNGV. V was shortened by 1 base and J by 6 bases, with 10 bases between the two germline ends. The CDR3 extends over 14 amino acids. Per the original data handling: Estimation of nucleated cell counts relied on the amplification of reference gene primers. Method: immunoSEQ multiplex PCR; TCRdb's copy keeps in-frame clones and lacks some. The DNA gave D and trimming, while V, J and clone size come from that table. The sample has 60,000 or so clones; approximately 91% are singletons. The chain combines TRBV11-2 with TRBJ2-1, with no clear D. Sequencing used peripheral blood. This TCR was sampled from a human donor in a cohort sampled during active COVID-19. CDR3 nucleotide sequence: TGTGCCAGCAGCTTAGTTCCAGAGGCCAATGAGCAGTTCTTC. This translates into CASSLVPEANEQFF.